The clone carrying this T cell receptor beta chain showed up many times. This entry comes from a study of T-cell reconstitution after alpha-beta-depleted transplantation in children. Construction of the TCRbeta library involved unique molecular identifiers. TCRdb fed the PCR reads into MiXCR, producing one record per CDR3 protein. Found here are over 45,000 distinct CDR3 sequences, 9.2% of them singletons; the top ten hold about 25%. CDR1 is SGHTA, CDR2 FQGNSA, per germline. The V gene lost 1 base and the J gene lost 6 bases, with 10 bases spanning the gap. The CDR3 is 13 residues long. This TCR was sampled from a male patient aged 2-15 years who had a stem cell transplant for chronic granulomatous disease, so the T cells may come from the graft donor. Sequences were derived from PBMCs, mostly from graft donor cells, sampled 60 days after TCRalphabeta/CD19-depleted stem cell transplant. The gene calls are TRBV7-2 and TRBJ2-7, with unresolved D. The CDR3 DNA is TGTGCCAGCAGCTTAGGTGCAGCGCTCGAGCAGTACTTC. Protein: CASSLGAALEQYF.